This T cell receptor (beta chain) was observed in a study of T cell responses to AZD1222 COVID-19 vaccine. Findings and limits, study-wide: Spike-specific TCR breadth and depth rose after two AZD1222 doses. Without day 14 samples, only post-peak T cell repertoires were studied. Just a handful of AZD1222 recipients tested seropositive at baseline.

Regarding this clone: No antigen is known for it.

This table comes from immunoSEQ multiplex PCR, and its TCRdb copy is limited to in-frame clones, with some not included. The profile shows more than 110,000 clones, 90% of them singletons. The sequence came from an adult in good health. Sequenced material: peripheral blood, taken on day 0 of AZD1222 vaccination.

The CDR3 reads CSVEAGGNTEAFF. The DNA of the CDR3 is TGCAGCGTTGAAGCGGGCGGGAACACTGAAGCTTTCTTT. V usage is TRBV29-1 and J usage is TRBJ1-1; no clear D gene. Germline V gives CDR1 SQVTM, CDR2 ANQGSEA. The CDR3 runs 13 residues. The V gene lost 1 base and the J gene lost 1 base, with 7 bases spanning the gap. The full variable domain, its missing parts supplied by reference TRBV29-1 and TRBJ1-1, is SAVISQKPSRDICQRGTSLTIQCQVDSQVTMMFWYRQQPGQSLTLIATANQGSEATYESGFVIDKFPISRPNLTFSTLTVSNMSPEDSSIYLCSVEAGGNTEAFFGQGTRLTVV.